This TCR beta chain was captured in a study of blood T cell repertoires in COVID-19. Study-wide background: From the United States, Italy and Spain came samples of acute and convalescent COVID-19.

Germline V CDR1 and CDR2: MGHRA, YSYEKL. There are 12 residues in the CDR3. V was shortened by 4 bases and J by 8 bases, with 11 bases between the two germline ends. Sequencing used immunoSEQ multiplex PCR; TCRdb keeps in-frame clones, though not all of them. Of 150,000 to 200,000 clones detected, 88% appear once; the ten largest clones hold roughly 26%. The chain has TRBV4-1 and TRBJ1-1, with D maybe TRBD1 (6 bases). Sequenced input: peripheral blood. This sequence was found in a man aged 60 to 75 with acute or convalescent COVID-19. The CDR3 DNA reads TGCGCCAGCAGCCCTCACAGGGCGGAAGCTTTCTTT. Protein product: CASSPHRAEAFF.